Given below is one T cell receptor (beta chain) in context. The sample is drawn from a study of cytomegalovirus exposure and HLA in healthy donors. 60 Vbeta and 13 Jbeta primers were used in PCR. Sequenced by immunoSEQ multiplex PCR; TCRdb stores in-frame clones only, minus some. Found here are 95,000 to 110,000 clones, more than 75% of them singletons; the top ten hold approximately 5%. The receptor's source is a woman under 30 in good health and CMV-seropositive. Sequencing was performed on PBMCs.

In DNA, the CDR3 is TGTGCCTGGGGGGGGACAGGGGGCTTAGGACGGGCCAAAAACATTCAGTACTTC. As protein: CAWGGTGGLGRAKNIQYF. The V and J genes are TRBV30 and TRBJ2-4; 12 nucleotides match TRBD1. The ends lost 5 bases at V and 1 base at J; junction bases unmatched: 12. CDR1 is GTSNPN, CDR2 SVGIG, per germline (reference sequence). The CDR3 extends over 18 amino acids.